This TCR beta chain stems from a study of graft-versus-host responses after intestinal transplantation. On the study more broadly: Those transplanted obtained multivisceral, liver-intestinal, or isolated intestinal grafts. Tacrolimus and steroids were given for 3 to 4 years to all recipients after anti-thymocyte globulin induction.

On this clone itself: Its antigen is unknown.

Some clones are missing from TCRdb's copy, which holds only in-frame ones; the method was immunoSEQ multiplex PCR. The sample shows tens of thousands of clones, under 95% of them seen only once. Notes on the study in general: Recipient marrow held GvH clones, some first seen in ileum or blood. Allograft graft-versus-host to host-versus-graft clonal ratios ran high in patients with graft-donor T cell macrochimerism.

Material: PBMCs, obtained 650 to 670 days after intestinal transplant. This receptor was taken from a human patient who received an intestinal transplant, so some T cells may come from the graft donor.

The CDR3 DNA reads as TGTACCAGCAGCTTAGCTAGCGGGGATTACAATGAGCAGTTCTTC. It translates to CTSSLASGDYNEQFF. This chain connects TRBV7-2 to TRBJ2-1; TRBD2 agrees at 8 bases. This CDR3 has 15 residues. V lost 0 bases to trimming and J lost 4 bases; unmatched junction nucleotides: 2. From germline, CDR1 is SGHTA and CDR2 FQGNSA.